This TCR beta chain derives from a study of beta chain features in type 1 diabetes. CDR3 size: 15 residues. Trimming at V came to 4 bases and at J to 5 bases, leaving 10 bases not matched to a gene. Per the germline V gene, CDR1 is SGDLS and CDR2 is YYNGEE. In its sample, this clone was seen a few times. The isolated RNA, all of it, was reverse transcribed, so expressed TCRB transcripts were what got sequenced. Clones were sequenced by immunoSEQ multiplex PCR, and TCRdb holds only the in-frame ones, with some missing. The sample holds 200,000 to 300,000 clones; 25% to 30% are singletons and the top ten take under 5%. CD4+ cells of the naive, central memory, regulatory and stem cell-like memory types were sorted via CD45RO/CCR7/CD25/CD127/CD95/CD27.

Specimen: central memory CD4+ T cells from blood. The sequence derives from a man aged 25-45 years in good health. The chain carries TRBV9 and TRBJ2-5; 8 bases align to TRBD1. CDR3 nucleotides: TGTGCCAGCAGCACCTCAGGGGGCATCCTGGAGACCCAGTACTTC. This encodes CASSTSGGILETQYF.